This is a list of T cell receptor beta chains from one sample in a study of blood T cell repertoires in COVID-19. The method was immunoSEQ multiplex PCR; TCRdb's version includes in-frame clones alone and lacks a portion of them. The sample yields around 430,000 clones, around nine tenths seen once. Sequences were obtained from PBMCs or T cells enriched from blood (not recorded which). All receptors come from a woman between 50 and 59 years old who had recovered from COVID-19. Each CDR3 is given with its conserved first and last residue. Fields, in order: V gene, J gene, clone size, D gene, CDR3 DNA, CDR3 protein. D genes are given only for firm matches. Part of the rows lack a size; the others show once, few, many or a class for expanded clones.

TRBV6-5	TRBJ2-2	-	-	TGTGCCAGCAGTTACTCGGGGACAAACTCGGGGGAGCTGTTTTTT	CASSYSGTNSGELFF
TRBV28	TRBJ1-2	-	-	TGTGCCAGCAGTTTAGCATCCGGGGGACGTGCTAACTATGGCTACACCTTC	CASSLASGGRANYGYTF
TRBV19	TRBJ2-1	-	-	TGTGCCAGTAGGCCGGTTAGGGGGAGCTCCTACAATGAGCAGTTCTTC	CASRPVRGSSYNEQFF
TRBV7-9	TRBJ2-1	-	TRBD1	TGTGCCAGCAGCCCTCCAATGCGCTTGGACAGGGGTGATGAGCAGTTCTTC	CASSPPMRLDRGDEQFF
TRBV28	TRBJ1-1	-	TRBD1	TGTGCCAGCACCCCGGACAGGGGCGCGATTGTGTACACTGAAGCTTTCTTT	CASTPDRGAIVYTEAFF
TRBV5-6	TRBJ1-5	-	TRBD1	TGTGCCAGCAGCTTGGGGACAGGGAGGGGTCAGCCCCAGCATTTT	CASSLGTGRGQPQHF
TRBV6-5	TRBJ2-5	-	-	TGTGCCAGCAGTTACTCCGGACAGTTCGAGACCCAGTACTTC	CASSYSGQFETQYF
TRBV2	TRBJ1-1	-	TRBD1	TGTGCCAGCACAAAGGACAGGGGGACCCCTGAAGCTTTCTTT	CASTKDRGTPEAFF
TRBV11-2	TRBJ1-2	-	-	TGTGCCAGCAGCTTCCTACAGGGTTTCGGCTACACCTTC	CASSFLQGFGYTF
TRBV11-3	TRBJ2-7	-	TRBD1	TGTGCCAGCAGCCCCGGGACAGGGTTTGCCTCCGAGCAGTACTTC	CASSPGTGFASEQYF
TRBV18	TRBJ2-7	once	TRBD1	TGTGCCAGCTCACTAAGGACAGGGACCGAGCAGTACTTC	CASSLRTGTEQYF
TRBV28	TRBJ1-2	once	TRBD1	TGTGCCAGCAGTCCAACCCTTGGACAGGGGAATAGTGGCTACACCTTC	CASSPTLGQGNSGYTF
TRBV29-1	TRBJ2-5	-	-	TGCAGCGTTGCACAGCAAGAGACCCAGTACTTC	CSVAQQETQYF
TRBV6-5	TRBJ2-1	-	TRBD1	TGTGCCAGCAGAACCGGGACAGGGGCCAACAATGAGCAGTTCTTC	CASRTGTGANNEQFF
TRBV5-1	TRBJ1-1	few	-	TGCGCCAGCAGCTCCCCCGAGCGTAACACTGAAGCTTTCTTT	CASSSPERNTEAFF
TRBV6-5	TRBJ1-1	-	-	TGTGCCAGCAGATTCAGGGCCAGGAACACTGAAGCTTTCTTT	CASRFRARNTEAFF
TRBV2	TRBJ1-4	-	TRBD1	TGTGCCAGCAGTCGGGACAGGGGAGCACTGTTTTTT	CASSRDRGALFF
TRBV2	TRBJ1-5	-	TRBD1	TGTGCCAGCAGGAAACAGGGCAGGGGGCAGGTAGGCAATCAGCCCCAGCATTTT	CASRKQGRGQVGNQPQHF
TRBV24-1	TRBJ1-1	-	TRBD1	TGTGCCACCAGTGAGGGGGGACAGTACACTGAAGCTTTCTTT	CATSEGGQYTEAFF
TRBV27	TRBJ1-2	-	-	TGTGCCAGCAGCGGGGAGACTGGCTACACCTTC	CASSGETGYTF
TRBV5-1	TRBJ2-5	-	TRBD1	TGCGCCAGCAGCCCAGGGGACAGATTATTTGGGGAGACCCAGTACTTC	CASSPGDRLFGETQYF
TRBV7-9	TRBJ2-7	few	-	TGTGCCAGCAGCCCCGGGAGTTTGGAGCAGTACTTC	CASSPGSLEQYF
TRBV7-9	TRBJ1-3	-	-	TGTGCCAGCAGCTTAGCGTCGGGGTCTGATGTATATTTT	CASSLASGSDVYF
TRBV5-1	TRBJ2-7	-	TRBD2	TGCGCCAGCAGCTTGGCCGGGGGGTTGTTCTACGAGCAGTACTTC	CASSLAGGLFYEQYF
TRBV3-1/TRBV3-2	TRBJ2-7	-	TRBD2	TGTGCCAGCAGCCAAGTAGGAAGCGGGGGGAACCTCTCCTACGAGCAGTACTTC	CASSQVGSGGNLSYEQYF
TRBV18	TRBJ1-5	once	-	TGTGCCAGCTCACCACAGGGAGATGTTAATAGCAATCAGCCCCAGCATTTT	CASSPQGDVNSNQPQHF
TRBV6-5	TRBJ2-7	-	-	TGTGCCAGCCTTCGCCAGGGTGGAAACGAGCAGTACTTC	CASLRQGGNEQYF
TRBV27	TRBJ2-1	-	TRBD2	TGTGCCAGCAGTTTATCAAAGGACGCAGGACTAGCGGGTTTCAATGAGCAGTTCTTC	CASSLSKDAGLAGFNEQFF
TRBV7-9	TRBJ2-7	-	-	TGTGCCAGCAGCCCTAAGTACGAGCAGTACTTC	CASSPKYEQYF
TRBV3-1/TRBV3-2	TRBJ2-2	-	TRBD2	TGTGCCAGCAGCCAAGATCCCCCGGGGGGGAACACCGGGGAGCTGTTTTTT	CASSQDPPGGNTGELFF
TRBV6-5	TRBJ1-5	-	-	TGTGCCAGCAGTTATCTACCAGGTCAGCCCCAGCATTTT	CASSYLPGQPQHF
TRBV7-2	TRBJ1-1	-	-	TGTGCCAGCAGCTTATTACAAGGGGCGTCCGAAGCTTTCTTT	CASSLLQGASEAFF
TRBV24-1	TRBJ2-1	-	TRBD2	TGTGCCACCAGTGAAAGCGGGGGGCCATACAATGAGCAGTTCTTC	CATSESGGPYNEQFF
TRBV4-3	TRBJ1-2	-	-	TGCGCCAGCAGCCAAATCCTAAGAGACGGGGAGGAGGGCTACACCTTC	CASSQILRDGEEGYTF
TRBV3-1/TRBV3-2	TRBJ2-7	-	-	TGTGCCAGCAGCCACCTGACAGGTGGGACCTACGAGCAGTACTTC	CASSHLTGGTYEQYF
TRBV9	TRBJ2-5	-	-	TGTGCCAGGTTTATTTTTCGAGAGACCCAGTACTTC	CARFIFRETQYF
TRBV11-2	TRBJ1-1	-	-	TGTGCCAGCAGCCCAGAACCGGGACACACAGTTGCTTTCTTT	CASSPEPGHTVAFF
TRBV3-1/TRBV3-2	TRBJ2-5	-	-	TGTGCCAGCAGCCAAGAGGAGACTTTCGGGAAAGAGACCCAGTACTTC	CASSQEETFGKETQYF
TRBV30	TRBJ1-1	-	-	TGTGCCTGGAGTAAACAGGACAAGGCCACCCGAGGCACTGAAGCTTTCTTT	CAWSKQDKATRGTEAFF
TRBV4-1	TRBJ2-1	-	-	TGCGCCAGCAGCCATATCGGGCGGGGCTCCTACAATGAGCAGTTCTTC	CASSHIGRGSYNEQFF
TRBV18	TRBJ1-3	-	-	TGTGCCAGCTCACCACAATTCGAGGGATCTGGAAACACCATATATTTT	CASSPQFEGSGNTIYF
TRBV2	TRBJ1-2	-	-	TGTGCCAGCAGGACGGACAGCGACTATGGCTACACCTTC	CASRTDSDYGYTF
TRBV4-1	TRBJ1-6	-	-	TGCGCCAGCAGCCAAGAAAGGACAGTCGGCATGTCCCTCCACTTT	CASSQERTVGMSLHF
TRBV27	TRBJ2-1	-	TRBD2	TGTGCCAGCATTAGTTGGAACGTGGCTAGCGGGGGGGCTGGGGCAAATGAGCAGTTCTTC	CASISWNVASGGAGANEQFF
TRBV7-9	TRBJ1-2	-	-	TGTGCCAGCAGCCCTTCGGAGGGACCAGGCTATGGCTACACCTTC	CASSPSEGPGYGYTF
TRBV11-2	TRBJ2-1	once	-	TGTGCCAGCAGCGTTAGTGCCGGGAGCAATGAGCAGTTCTTC	CASSVSAGSNEQFF